Listed here are 32 T cell receptor beta chains from one sample, sequenced in a study of cytomegalovirus exposure and HLA in healthy donors. PCR was performed using 60 Vbeta and 13 Jbeta primers. Sequenced by immunoSEQ multiplex PCR; TCRdb stores in-frame clones only, minus some. This table lists around 70,000 clones. The specimen sequenced was PBMCs. Every receptor here comes from a man aged 40-49 years in good health and CMV-seronegative.

In nucleotides, the CDR3 is TGTGCCAGCAGCTCGAGCTATGGCTACACCTTC. It translates to CASSSSYGYTF. The chain combines TRBV7-2 with TRBJ1-2; no definite D call. Germline CDR1 reads SGHTA; CDR2 reads FQGNSA. This CDR3 contains 11 residues. Trimming removed 4 bases at V and 4 bases at J, with 4 bases between. Combining the CDR3 with reference TRBV7-2 and TRBJ1-2 gives the whole variable domain GAGVSQSPSNKVTEKGKDVELRCDPISGHTALYWYRQSLGQGLEFLIYFQGNSAPDKSGLPSDRFSAERTGGSVSTLTIQRTQQEDSAVYLCASSSSYGYTFGSGTRLTVV.

J is TRBJ2-7 and V is TRBV7-9; D is uncertain. Germline-derived CDR1 and CDR2 are SEHNR and FQNEAQ (reference sequence). The V end lost 7 bases, the J end lost 2 bases, and 18 bases lay between the germline ends. The CDR3 has 15 residues. The CDR3 reads CASTPVGPPTYEQYF. For the CDR3, the DNA is TGTGCCAGCACCCCCGTGGGCCCTCCCACCTACGAGCAGTACTTC.

This chain links TRBV5-1 with TRBJ1-6; D remains ambiguous. Germline assignment: CDR1 SGHRS and CDR2 YFSETQ. Trimming took 2 bases from V and 10 from J, leaving 13 bases between them. The CDR3 is made up of 14 amino acids. The CDR3 loop is CASSFGRGESPLHF. CDR3 DNA: TGCGCCAGCAGCTTTGGGAGAGGCGAATCACCCCTCCACTTT.

The CDR3 here is CASSEVTKGVGEQFF. As DNA, the CDR3 is TGTGCCAGCAGTGAAGTTACCAAGGGAGTCGGTGAGCAGTTCTTC. The rearrangement joins TRBV6-1 to TRBJ2-1; D possibly corresponds to TRBD2 (5 bases). The CDR3 length is 15 residues. V lost 1 base, J lost 9 bases, and 16 bases lay in between. Germline V CDR1 and CDR2: MNHNS, SASEGT.

V is TRBV4-3 and J is TRBJ2-1; 9 bases map to TRBD1. This CDR3 is 14 amino acids long. Trimming at V came to 4 bases and at J to 5 bases, leaving 3 bases not matched to a gene. Germline V gives CDR1 LGHNA, CDR2 YSLEER. The CDR3 region is CASSRTGDHNEQFF. The CDR3 region has the DNA TGCGCCAGCAGCCGGACAGGGGACCACAATGAGCAGTTCTTC.

The genes are TRBV7-2 and TRBJ2-5, with 7 bases aligning to TRBD1. This CDR3 comprises 15 residues. The junction had 10 bases not matched to a gene; V was cut back by 5 bases and J by 4 bases. Germline values: CDR1 SGHTA, CDR2 FQGNSA. In DNA, the CDR3 is TGTGCCAGCAGCCGACAGACAGGGTATGCAGAGACCCAGTACTTC. Translation gives CASSRQTGYAETQYF.

The CDR3 sequence: CASSLSSGEQYF. In DNA form, the CDR3 reads TGTGCCAGCTCCCTCTCCTCAGGCGAGCAGTACTTC. The V gene is TRBV18, the J gene TRBJ2-5; D is unresolved. The J call is uncertain, as TRBJ2-7 better fits the DNA end. The CDR3 is 12 amino acids. Germline V lookup: CDR1 KGHSH, CDR2 LQKENI.

The gene calls are TRBV4-3 and TRBJ1-5, with 11 bases aligning to TRBD1. Germline V gene data show CDR1 as LGHNA and CDR2 as YSLEER. Trimming at V came to 0 bases and at J to 9 bases, leaving 7 bases not matched to a gene. The CDR3 is 16 residues long. The CDR3 loop is CASSQDLGQGDRPQHF. CDR3 coding DNA: TGCGCCAGCAGCCAAGATTTGGGACAGGGGGATCGGCCCCAGCATTTT.

This sequence joins TRBV7-2 and TRBJ2-4; TRBD1 aligns across 8 bases. V lost 1 base and J lost 0; bases outside the gene matches: 8. The germline V gene encodes CDR1 SGHTA and CDR2 FQGNSA. This CDR3 has 18 residues. CDR3 DNA: TGTGCCAGCAGCTTAGGAGGACAGGGAAGACTAGCCAAAAACATTCAGTACTTC. This translates into CASSLGGQGRLAKNIQYF.

The chain joins TRBV5-6 to TRBJ1-5; D unresolved. Trimming pared 0 bases from V and 6 bases from J, leaving 13 bases between. The CDR3 totals 15 residues. Germline V CDR1 and CDR2: SGHDT, YYEEEE. CDR3 in amino acids: CASSLGPSPSQPQHF. The DNA for the CDR3 is TGTGCCAGCAGCTTGGGGCCTTCCCCCAGTCAGCCCCAGCATTTT.

The chain employs TRBV5-1 and TRBJ1-2, with D perhaps TRBD1 (6 bases). V dropped 0 bases and J dropped 4 bases, with 7 bases sitting between them. The germline CDR1 and CDR2 sequences are SGHRS and YFSETQ. The CDR3 contains 13 residues. For the CDR3, the DNA is TGCGCCAGCAGCTTGGAACAGGGCTATGGCTACACCTTC. Its protein is CASSLEQGYGYTF.

The chain employs TRBV5-1 and TRBJ1-3; D is undetermined. Germline V gives CDR1 SGHRS, CDR2 YFSETQ. The CDR3 runs 16 residues. V gave up 4 bases and J gave up 3 bases, with 17 bases separating them. CDR3 sequence reads: CASSPERLGYGNTIYF. The CDR3 DNA is TGCGCCAGCAGCCCCGAACGTCTAGGTTATGGAAACACCATATATTTT. The full variable domain, completed using reference TRBV5-1 and TRBJ1-3, is KAGVTQTPRYLIKTRGQQVTLSCSPISGHRSVSWYQQTPGQGLQFLFEYFSETQRNKGNFPGRFSGRQFSNSRSEMNVSTLELGDSALYLCASSPERLGYGNTIYFGEGSWLTVV.

The chain joins TRBV7-8 to TRBJ2-7, with TRBD2 matching 14 bases. This CDR3 is built from 12 residues. Trimming took 5 bases from V and 12 from J; bases not matched to a gene: 3. Germline V gene data show CDR1 as SGHVS and CDR2 as FQNEAQ. The CDR3 sequence is CASSTTSGRGYF. In DNA form, the CDR3 reads TGTGCCAGCAGCACGACTAGCGGGAGGGGGTACTTC. The full variable domain, with the rest looked up from reference TRBV7-8 and TRBJ2-7, is GAGVSQSPRYKVAKRGQDVALRCDPISGHVSLFWYQQALGQGPEFLTYFQNEAQLDKSGLPSDRFFAERPEGSVSTLKIQRTQQEDSAVYLCASSTTSGRGYFGPGTRLTVT.

The chain couples TRBV6-5 to TRBJ1-2; D is possibly TRBD1 (5 bases). Germline V gene data show CDR1 as MNHEY and CDR2 as SVGAGI. Trimming left V 7 bases short and J 1 base short, with 16 bases between. This CDR3 is built from 15 residues. The CDR3 nucleotides are TGTGCCAGCACTATGCAGGGCGGTTATAACTATGGCTACACCTTC. Translating gives CASTMQGGYNYGYTF.

This sequence joins TRBV4-3 and TRBJ2-7; TRBD2 matches at 12 bases. The CDR3 totals 16 residues. From germline, CDR1 is LGHNA and CDR2 YSLEER. After removal of 4 bases from V and 5 bases from J, the junction contained 9 bases not matched to a gene. CDR3 sequence: CASSPETSGSPHEQYF. The CDR3 nucleotides read TGCGCCAGCAGCCCGGAGACTAGCGGGAGCCCCCACGAGCAGTACTTC.

The J gene is TRBJ2-1, the V gene TRBV11-3, with D perhaps TRBD2 (5 bases). CDR1 and CDR2 from the germline V gene are SGHNT and YENEEA. The ends were cut back, 3 bases at V and 4 bases at J, with 13 bases in the middle. The length of the CDR3 is 15 residues. CDR3: CASSFRGYPYNEQFF. For the CDR3, the DNA is TGTGCCAGCAGCTTCCGAGGGTATCCTTACAATGAGCAGTTCTTC.

The rearrangement uses TRBV7-9 and TRBJ2-3; TRBD2 agrees at 8 bases. Germline V gene sequence: CDR1 SEHNR, CDR2 FQNEAQ (reference sequence). V shed 5 bases, J shed 1 base, and the junction held 5 bases outside the gene matches. This CDR3 contains 15 residues. This chain's CDR3 is CASSRTTSGTDTQYF. The CDR3 nucleotides are TGTGCCAGCAGCCGAACGACTAGCGGCACAGATACGCAGTATTTT.

The CDR3 loop is CASSLRQDPGYGYTF. For the CDR3, the DNA is TGTGCCAGCAGCTTAAGACAGGACCCAGGATATGGCTACACCTTC. The chain recombines TRBV7-8 with TRBJ1-2; D might be TRBD1 (6 bases). Between the trimmed V and J ends, which lost 2 bases and 5 bases, there was a span of 15 bases. From germline, CDR1 is SGHVS and CDR2 FQNEAQ. The length of the CDR3 is 15 residues.

The genes are TRBV7-6 and TRBJ1-6; D perhaps matches TRBD1 (6 bases). This CDR3 has 14 residues. V lost 4 bases and J 7 bases, leaving 11 bases between the germline ends. Looked up from germline, CDR1 is SGHVS and CDR2 is FNYEAQ. This CDR3 reads CASSWTVQNSPLHF. The DNA of the CDR3 is TGTGCCAGCAGCTGGACAGTACAGAATTCACCCCTCCACTTT. Together with reference TRBV7-6 and TRBJ1-6, the CDR3 gives the full variable domain: GAGVSQSPRYKVTKRGQDVALRCDPISGHVSLYWYRQALGQGPEFLTYFNYEAQQDKSGLPNDRFSAERPEGSISTLTIQRTEQRDSAMYRCASSWTVQNSPLHFGNGTRLTVT.

As for this clone: Other DNA sequences in this specimen translate into the identical CDR3. The V and J genes are TRBV29-1 and TRBJ2-6, with 13 positions matching TRBD2. With V trimmed by 1 base and J by 0 bases, 0 bases remained unmatched. The CDR3 contains 17 residues. Looked up from germline, CDR1 is SQVTM and CDR2 is ANQGSEA. The CDR3 loop is CSVEGLAGGSGANVLTF. CDR3 DNA sequence: TGCAGCGTTGAAGGACTAGCGGGGGGCTCTGGGGCCAACGTCCTGACTTTC.

The chain couples TRBV10-3 to TRBJ1-2; D not certain. This CDR3 spans 15 amino acids. V lost 10 bases, J lost 5 bases, and 23 bases lay in between. Germline assignment: CDR1 ENHRY and CDR2 SYGVKD. The CDR3 spells CATGNRERSIYGYTF. The CDR3 DNA reads TGTGCCACGGGAAACCGGGAGAGAAGTATTTATGGCTACACCTTC.

The gene calls are TRBV21-1 and TRBJ1-2. TRBV21-1 is classified as a pseudogene. The CDR3 covers 14 residues. CDR3 in amino acids: CASSKEAFRLGYTF. DNA for the CDR3: TGTGCCAGCAGCAAAGAAGCTTTCCGGTTGGGCTACACCTTC.

The chain recombines TRBV12-5 with TRBJ1-2; 7 bases line up with TRBD1. Trimming removed 2 bases from V and 7 bases from J; junction bases left unmatched: 7. The CDR3 sequence is 14 residues long. CDR1 LGHNT and CDR2 FRNRAP come from the germline V gene. CDR3 sequence (DNA): TGTGCTAGTGGTTTGACCAGGGGGGCCCTTGGCTACACCTTC. Its translation: CASGLTRGALGYTF.

The CDR3 region is CATSAGQLTEAFF. The CDR3 region has the DNA TGCGCCACCTCAGCCGGACAGCTCACTGAAGCTTTCTTT. This chain links TRBV5-1 with TRBJ1-1; D is possibly TRBD1 (6 bases). The germline V gene has CDR1 SGHRS and CDR2 YFSETQ. The V gene lost 9 bases and the J gene lost 4 bases, with 16 bases spanning the gap. The CDR3 spans 13 residues.

The V call is TRBV15, the J call TRBJ1-3, with TRBD1 matching 8 bases. The CDR3 totals 18 residues. Unmatched junction bases numbered 13, after V lost 2 bases and J lost 4 bases. CDR1 and CDR2 (germline): LNHNV, YYDKDF (reference sequence). CDR3 bases: TGTGCCACCAGCAGACCGAGACAGGGGCTGATTACAGGAAACACCATATATTTT. Its protein product is CATSRPRQGLITGNTIYF.

The chain carries TRBV10-2 and TRBJ1-4; the D gene is possibly TRBD1 (6 bases). V dropped 4 bases and J dropped 2 bases, with 20 bases sitting between them. The CDR3 spans 18 residues. CDR1 is WSHSY and CDR2 is SAAADI in the germline V gene. This CDR3 reads CASSAVGRGGSTNEKLFF. The CDR3 bases are TGCGCCAGCAGTGCCGTTGGCAGGGGCGGATCTACTAATGAAAAACTGTTTTTT.

J is TRBJ1-1 and V is TRBV19; no clear D gene. Deletions cut 6 bases from V and 7 bases from J, with 9 bases between. The CDR3 spans 11 residues. The germline gives CDR1 LNHDA, CDR2 SQIVND (reference sequence). The CDR3 sequence is CASRGASEAFF. CDR3 bases: TGTGCCAGTAGGGGCGCGAGTGAAGCTTTCTTT.

The V and J genes are TRBV6-5 and TRBJ2-1, with 7 positions matching TRBD2. Germline CDR1 and CDR2: MNHEY and SVGAGI. CDR3 length: 14 amino acids. V lost 0 bases, J lost 9 bases, and 5 bases stayed unmatched. The CDR3: CASSYSGGGGEQFF. DNA for the CDR3: TGTGCCAGCAGTTACTCGGGAGGCGGGGGTGAGCAGTTCTTC.

In nucleotides, the CDR3 is TGCGCCAGCAGCCAAGAGGTAGCTCAGACGGCCGAAAAACTGTTTTTT. It encodes CASSQEVAQTAEKLFF. The rearrangement links TRBV4-3 to TRBJ1-4; no reliable D call. Trimming left V 0 bases short and J 8 bases short, with 16 bases between. This CDR3 has 16 amino acids. Germline V gives CDR1 LGHNA, CDR2 YSLEER.

This chain connects TRBV28 to TRBJ2-7, with D unresolved. From germline, CDR1 is MDHEN and CDR2 SYDVKM. The CDR3 loop spans 14 amino acids. Trimming removed 3 bases from V and 0 bases from J, with 9 bases in between. This chain's CDR3 is CASSLILGSYEQYF. DNA of the CDR3: TGTGCCAGCAGTTTGATACTTGGCTCCTACGAGCAGTACTTC.

The rearrangement uses TRBV27 and TRBJ2-7, with D unresolved. Per the germline V gene, CDR1 is MNHEY and CDR2 is SMNVEV (reference sequence). V was clipped by 0 bases and J by 3 bases, with 12 bases between them. The CDR3 is 15 residues long. In DNA form, the CDR3 reads TGTGCCAGCAGTTTATCTCCATACCTAGACTACGAGCAGTACTTC. Translated, it gives CASSLSPYLDYEQYF.

The chain has TRBV20-1 and TRBJ1-1; D possibly corresponds to TRBD1 (6 bases). With 3 bases removed from V and 5 bases from J, the gap between germline ends came to 7 bases. The V gene's germline CDR1 is DFQATT and CDR2 SNEGSKA (reference sequence). The CDR3 length is 11 residues. The CDR3 DNA reads TGCAGTGCTAGTAGGGGGACTGAAGCTTTCTTT. Amino acids: CSASRGTEAFF.